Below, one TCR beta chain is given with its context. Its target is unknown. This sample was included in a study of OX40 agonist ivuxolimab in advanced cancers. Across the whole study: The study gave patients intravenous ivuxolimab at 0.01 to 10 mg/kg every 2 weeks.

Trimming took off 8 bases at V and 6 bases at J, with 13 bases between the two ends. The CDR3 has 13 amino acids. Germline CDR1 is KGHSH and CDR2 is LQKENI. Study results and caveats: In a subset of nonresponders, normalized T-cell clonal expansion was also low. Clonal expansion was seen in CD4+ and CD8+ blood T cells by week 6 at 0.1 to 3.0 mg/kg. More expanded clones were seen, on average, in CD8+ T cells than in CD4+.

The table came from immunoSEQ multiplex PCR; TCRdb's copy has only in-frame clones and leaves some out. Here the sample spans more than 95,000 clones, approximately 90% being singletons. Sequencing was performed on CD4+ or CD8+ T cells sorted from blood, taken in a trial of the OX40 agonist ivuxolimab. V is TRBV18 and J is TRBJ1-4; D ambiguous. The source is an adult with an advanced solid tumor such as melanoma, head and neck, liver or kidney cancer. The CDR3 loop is CASAPGFDEKLFF. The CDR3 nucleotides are TGTGCCAGCGCGCCGGGATTTGATGAAAAACTGTTTTTT.